The rows below give T cell receptor beta chains drawn from one sample of a study of cytotoxic CD8 clonotypes in ibrutinib-treated CLL. Using immunoSEQ multiplex PCR, the repertoire was profiled, and TCRdb retains in-frame clones only, with some absent. Among some 150,000 clones listed, about 72% were seen once. The starting material was PBMCs, obtained after 12 months of ibrutinib treatment. The receptors derive from a human donor with chronic lymphocytic leukemia. Each CDR3 is given with its conserved first and last residue. The order of the fields is J gene, V gene, CDR3 protein.

J gene: TRBJ2-7
V gene: TRBV5-8
CDR3 protein: CASSLREEQYF

J gene: TRBJ2-7
V gene: TRBV28
CDR3 protein: CASSFLTPLEQYF

J gene: TRBJ1-3
V gene: TRBV16
CDR3 protein: CASSQLDLGILSGNTIYF

J gene: TRBJ2-7
V gene: TRBV7-2
CDR3 protein: CASSLVGKRESKYEQYF

J gene: TRBJ1-2
V gene: TRBV5-5
CDR3 protein: CASSYGSRTEGTYTF

J gene: TRBJ2-7
V gene: TRBV18
CDR3 protein: CASSPVLAGSYEQYF

J gene: TRBJ1-1
V gene: TRBV14
CDR3 protein: CASSFQGSGTEAFF

J gene: TRBJ2-1
V gene: TRBV10-3
CDR3 protein: CAIRGTSGGSYNEQFF

J gene: TRBJ2-1
V gene: TRBV7-2
CDR3 protein: CASSSTSGSRNEQFF

J gene: TRBJ1-2
V gene: TRBV19
CDR3 protein: CASSATGGEGPAANYGYTF

J gene: TRBJ2-5
V gene: TRBV7-9
CDR3 protein: CASSFQGGRETQYF

J gene: TRBJ2-4
V gene: TRBV14
CDR3 protein: CAIKRGLDIQYF

J gene: TRBJ2-5
V gene: TRBV27
CDR3 protein: CASSKGGETQYF

J gene: TRBJ1-1
V gene: TRBV18
CDR3 protein: CASSIGQRHTEAFF

J gene: TRBJ2-7
V gene: TRBV7-6
CDR3 protein: CASSFMRTGVSYEQYF

J gene: TRBJ2-7
V gene: TRBV7-2
CDR3 protein: CASSSQGLATYEQYF

J gene: TRBJ2-7
V gene: TRBV19
CDR3 protein: CASTSPGSYEQYF

J gene: TRBJ2-4
V gene: TRBV5-1
CDR3 protein: CASSSRDRQNIQYF

J gene: TRBJ2-7
V gene: TRBV6-5
CDR3 protein: CASSYSGTAVYEQYF

J gene: TRBJ2-7
V gene: TRBV28
CDR3 protein: CASRTGTPYEQYF

J gene: TRBJ1-1
V gene: TRBV28
CDR3 protein: CASSPGTDTEAFF

J gene: TRBJ2-1
V gene: TRBV7-9
CDR3 protein: CASSLSGVNEQFF

J gene: TRBJ2-7
V gene: TRBV6-5
CDR3 protein: CASSYSGPYEQYF

J gene: TRBJ1-2
V gene: TRBV2
CDR3 protein: CASRERDNTNYGYTF

J gene: TRBJ2-1
V gene: TRBV20-1
CDR3 protein: CSARTDEQFF

J gene: TRBJ2-3
V gene: TRBV7-2
CDR3 protein: CASSSAGGGLNTDTQYF

J gene: TRBJ1-6
V gene: TRBV2
CDR3 protein: CASSAGPSVPLHF

J gene: TRBJ1-6
V gene: TRBV5-6
CDR3 protein: CASSYRDNSPLHF

J gene: TRBJ2-7
V gene: TRBV2
CDR3 protein: CASSETGTLEEQYF

J gene: TRBJ1-4
V gene: TRBV6-6
CDR3 protein: CASSYYGTGEKLFF

J gene: TRBJ1-3
V gene: TRBV5-6
CDR3 protein: CASSFGTEGNTIYF

J gene: TRBJ1-5
V gene: TRBV27
CDR3 protein: CASSLSGANQPQHF

J gene: TRBJ2-3
V gene: TRBV5-4
CDR3 protein: CAGDGSGQEQYF

J gene: TRBJ2-2
V gene: TRBV11-3
CDR3 protein: CASSSQGYRESGELFF

J gene: TRBJ1-1
V gene: TRBV29-1
CDR3 protein: CSVVQGYTEAFF

J gene: TRBJ1-1
V gene: TRBV6-6
CDR3 protein: CASRGVVLGTEAFF

J gene: TRBJ1-3
V gene: TRBV18
CDR3 protein: CASSQTPGSISGNTIYF

J gene: TRBJ2-2
V gene: TRBV10-3
CDR3 protein: CAISGAQGTGELFF

J gene: TRBJ2-7
V gene: TRBV28
CDR3 protein: CASKQGPWEQYF

J gene: TRBJ2-5
V gene: TRBV29-1
CDR3 protein: CSVSAGVQETQYF

J gene: TRBJ1-2
V gene: TRBV30
CDR3 protein: CAWGQQGGYGYTF

J gene: TRBJ2-7
V gene: TRBV27
CDR3 protein: CASSSAGVRHEQYF